This T cell receptor beta chain stems from a study of blood T cell repertoires in COVID-19. The protocol was immunoSEQ multiplex PCR, while the TCRdb copy is restricted to in-frame clones and leaves out a portion. The sample has tens of thousands of clones, about 82% seen once; the top ten hold 3.4%. V dropped 2 bases and J dropped 3 bases, with 17 bases sitting between them. The CDR3 runs to 16 residues. The V gene's germline CDR1 is MNHEY and CDR2 SVGAGI. This receptor was taken from a man aged 45-65 years with acute or convalescent COVID-19. Sequencing was carried out using peripheral blood. The rearrangement links TRBV6-5 to TRBJ2-7, with a possible D match to TRBD1 (5 bases). The CDR3 DNA reads as TGTGCCAGCAGTTACCAGGACACCGCCAACTACTACGAGCAGTACTTC. Its protein is CASSYQDTANYYEQYF.